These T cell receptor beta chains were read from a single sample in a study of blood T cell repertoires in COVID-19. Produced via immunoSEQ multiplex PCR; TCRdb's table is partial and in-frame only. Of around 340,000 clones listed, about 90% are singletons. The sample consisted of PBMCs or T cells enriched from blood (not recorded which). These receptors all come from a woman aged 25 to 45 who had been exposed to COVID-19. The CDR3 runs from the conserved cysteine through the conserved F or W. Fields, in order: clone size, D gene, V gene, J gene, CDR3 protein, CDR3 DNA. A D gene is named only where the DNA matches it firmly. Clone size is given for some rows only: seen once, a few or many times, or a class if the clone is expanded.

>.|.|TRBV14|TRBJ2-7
CASSQRFTGSGEQYF
TGTGCCAGCAGCCAACGTTTTACAGGGTCGGGCGAGCAGTACTTC
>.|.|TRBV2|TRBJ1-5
CASSDRAGNQPQHF
TGTGCCAGCAGTGATAGGGCAGGGAATCAGCCCCAGCATTTT
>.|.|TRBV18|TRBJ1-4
CASSPISGSNEKLFF
TGTGCCAGCTCACCGATCTCAGGGTCTAATGAAAAACTGTTTTTT
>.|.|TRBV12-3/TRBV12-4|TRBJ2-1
CASSLSGNSEQFF
TGTGCCAGCAGTTTATCTGGAAACAGTGAGCAGTTCTTC
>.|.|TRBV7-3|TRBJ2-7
CASSPTGANYEQYF
TGTGCCAGCAGCCCTACGGGAGCAAACTACGAGCAGTACTTC
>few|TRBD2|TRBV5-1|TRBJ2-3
CASSKVAGVYSTQYF
TGCGCCAGCAGCAAAGTAGCGGGAGTTTATTCTACGCAGTATTTT
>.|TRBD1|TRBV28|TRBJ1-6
CATTRGRDNSPLHF
TGTGCCACCACCAGGGGGCGGGATAATTCACCCCTCCACTTT
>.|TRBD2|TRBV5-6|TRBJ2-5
CASSLGTSAQYF
TGTGCCAGCAGCTTGGGGACTAGCGCTCAGTACTTC
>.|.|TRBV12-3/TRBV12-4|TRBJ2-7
CASSQTDTYEQYF
TGTGCCAGCAGTCAGACGGACACCTACGAGCAGTACTTC
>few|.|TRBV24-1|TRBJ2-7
CATSDFTQGGEQYF
TGTGCCACCAGTGATTTTACCCAGGGGGGCGAGCAGTACTTC
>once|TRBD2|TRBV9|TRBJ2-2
CASSTPSGGGSGSLGELFF
TGTGCCAGCAGCACCCCCAGCGGGGGAGGTAGCGGGAGCCTGGGGGAGCTGTTTTTT
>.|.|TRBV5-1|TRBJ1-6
CASSFSGLGGYNSPLHF
TGCGCCAGCAGCTTCTCTGGCCTCGGGGGGTATAATTCACCCCTCCACTTT
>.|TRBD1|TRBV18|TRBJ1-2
CASSHQQGADYGYTF
TGTGCCAGCTCTCATCAACAGGGGGCAGACTATGGCTACACCTTC
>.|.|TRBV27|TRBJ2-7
CASSLRPTLPYEQYF
TGTGCCAGCAGCCTCAGACCGACTCTTCCCTACGAGCAGTACTTC
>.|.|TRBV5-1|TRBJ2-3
CASSPHSDTQYF
TGCGCCAGCAGCCCCCACTCGGATACGCAGTATTTT
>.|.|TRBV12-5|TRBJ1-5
CASDRDNQPQHF
TGTGCTAGTGACAGGGACAATCAGCCCCAGCATTTT
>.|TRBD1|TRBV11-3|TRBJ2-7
CASSLEGTGGNEQYF
TGTGCCAGCAGCTTAGAAGGGACAGGGGGAAACGAGCAGTACTTC
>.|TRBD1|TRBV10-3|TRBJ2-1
CAISPGQGADEQFF
TGTGCCATCAGTCCGGGACAGGGGGCCGATGAGCAGTTCTTC
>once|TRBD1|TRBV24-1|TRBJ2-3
CATSDPGTGTADTQYF
TGTGCCACCAGTGATCCAGGGACAGGCACGGCAGATACGCAGTATTTT
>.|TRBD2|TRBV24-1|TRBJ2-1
CAIAGTSGDGAYNEQFF
TGTGCCATTGCCGGGACTAGCGGAGATGGGGCTTACAATGAGCAGTTCTTC
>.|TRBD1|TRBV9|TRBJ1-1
CASSLLGQDHTEAFF
TGTGCCAGCAGCCTACTAGGACAGGACCACACTGAAGCTTTCTTT
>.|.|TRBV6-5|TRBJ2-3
CASRIFGTDTQYF
TGTGCCTCGAGGATATTTGGTACGGATACGCAGTATTTT
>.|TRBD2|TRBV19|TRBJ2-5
CASSIDLGLAAQETQYF
TGTGCCAGTAGTATAGACCTGGGACTAGCGGCCCAAGAGACCCAGTACTTC
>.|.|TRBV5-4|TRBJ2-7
CASSLRSSYEQYF
TGTGCCAGCAGCTTGCGTAGCTCCTACGAGCAGTACTTC
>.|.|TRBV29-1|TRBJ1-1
CSVEDHLNTEAFF
TGCAGCGTTGAAGATCATTTGAACACTGAAGCTTTCTTT
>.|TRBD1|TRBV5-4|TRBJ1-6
CASSIGQGGRGSPLHF
TGTGCCAGCAGCATAGGACAGGGGGGGAGGGGGTCACCCCTCCACTTT
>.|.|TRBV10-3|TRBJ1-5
CAISQVGNQPQHF
TGTGCCATCAGCCAGGTAGGCAATCAGCCCCAGCATTTT
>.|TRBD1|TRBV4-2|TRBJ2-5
CASSPHRGETQYF
TGTGCCAGCAGCCCCCACAGGGGAGAGACCCAGTACTTC
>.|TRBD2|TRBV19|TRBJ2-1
CASSVQGGSIAYNEQFF
TGTGCCAGTAGTGTCCAGGGCGGGAGTATTGCCTACAATGAGCAGTTCTTC
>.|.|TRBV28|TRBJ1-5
CASSPQRRASNQPQHF
TGTGCCAGCAGTCCCCAGAGGAGGGCCAGCAATCAGCCCCAGCATTTT
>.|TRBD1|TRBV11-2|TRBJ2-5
CASSLLAGGQETQYF
TGTGCCAGCAGCTTACTGGCAGGGGGCCAAGAGACCCAGTACTTC
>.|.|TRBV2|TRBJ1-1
CASNGLDFGLQGRAFF
TGTGCCAGCAACGGGCTTGATTTTGGTTTACAGGGTCGAGCTTTCTTT
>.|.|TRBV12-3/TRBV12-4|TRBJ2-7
CASSFRRAYEQYF
TGTGCCAGCAGTTTTCGACGGGCCTACGAGCAGTACTTC
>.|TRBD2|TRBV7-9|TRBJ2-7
CASSLAGAAYEQYF
TGTGCCAGCAGTCTAGCGGGAGCCGCCTACGAGCAGTACTTC
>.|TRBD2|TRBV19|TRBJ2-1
CASSISASGSNEQFF
TGTGCCAGTAGTATATCGGCTAGCGGGAGCAATGAGCAGTTCTTC
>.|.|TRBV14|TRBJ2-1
CASSQVGLNEQFF
TGTGCCAGCAGCCAAGTTGGGCTAAATGAGCAGTTCTTC
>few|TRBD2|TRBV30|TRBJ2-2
CAWSLGLAANTGELFF
TGTGCCTGGAGTTTGGGACTAGCGGCAAACACCGGGGAGCTGTTTTTT
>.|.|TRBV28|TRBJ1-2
CASSFRSRGISGYTF
TGTGCCAGCAGTTTTAGGTCCAGGGGAATAAGTGGCTACACCTTC
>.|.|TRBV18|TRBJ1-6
CASSPRHPGVSYNSPLHF
TGTGCCAGCTCACCACGACATCCCGGGGTCTCCTATAATTCACCCCTCCACTTT
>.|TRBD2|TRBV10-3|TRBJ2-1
CAISEGRGTGTSPSYNEQFF
TGTGCCATCAGTGAGGGGCGGGGAACCGGGACTAGCCCTTCCTACAATGAGCAGTTCTTC
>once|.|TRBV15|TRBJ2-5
CATSRDLQETQYF
TGTGCCACCAGCCGGGACTTACAAGAGACCCAGTACTTC
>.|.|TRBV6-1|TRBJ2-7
CASSDNCKYF
TGTGCCAGCAGTGATAATTGTAAGTACTTC
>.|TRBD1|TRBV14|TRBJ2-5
CASSQDRLGRGPDF
TGTGCCAGCAGCCAAGATCGTCTCGGCAGGGGGCCAGACTTC
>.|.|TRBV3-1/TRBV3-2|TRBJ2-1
CASSQVGLALNEQFF
TGTGCCAGCAGCCAAGTAGGTCTAGCCCTCAATGAGCAGTTCTTC
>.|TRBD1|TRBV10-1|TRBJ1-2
CASQKGQGGGYTF
TGCGCCAGCCAAAAAGGACAGGGCGGAGGCTACACCTTC
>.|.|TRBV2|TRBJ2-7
CASTADYEQYF
TGTGCCAGCACTGCGGACTACGAGCAGTACTTC
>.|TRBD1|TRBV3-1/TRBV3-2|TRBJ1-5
CASSRQGGNQPQHF
TGTGCCAGCAGCCGACAGGGGGGCAATCAGCCCCAGCATTTT
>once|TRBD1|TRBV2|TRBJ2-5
CASSGKQGAGETQYF
TGTGCCAGCAGTGGAAAACAGGGGGCGGGGGAGACCCAGTACTTC
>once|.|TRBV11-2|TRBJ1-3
CASSLDPRVLGNTIYF
TGTGCCAGCAGCTTAGACCCTCGGGTCCTTGGAAACACCATATATTTT
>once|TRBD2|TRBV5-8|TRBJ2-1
CASSLGLAGSYNEQFF
TGTGCCAGCAGCTTGGGACTAGCGGGCTCCTACAATGAGCAGTTCTTC
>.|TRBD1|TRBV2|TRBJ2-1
CASRALSGQGYNEQFF
TGTGCCAGCAGGGCTCTCTCGGGACAGGGTTACAATGAGCAGTTCTTC
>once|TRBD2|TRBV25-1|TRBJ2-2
CASSETGGLTGELFF
TGTGCCAGCAGTGAAACGGGGGGTCTTACCGGGGAGCTGTTTTTT
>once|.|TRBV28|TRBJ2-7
CATTDSRWEQYF
TGTGCCACCACGGACAGCCGTTGGGAGCAGTACTTC
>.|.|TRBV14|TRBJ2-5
CASRRTGVETQYF
TGTGCCAGCCGAAGGACGGGGGTTGAGACCCAGTACTTC
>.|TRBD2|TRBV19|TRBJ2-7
CASSSLAGTYEQYF
TGTGCCAGTAGTTCACTAGCGGGAACCTACGAGCAGTACTTC
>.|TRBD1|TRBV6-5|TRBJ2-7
CASSYGTGTYEQYF
TGTGCCAGCAGTTACGGGACAGGCACCTACGAGCAGTACTTC
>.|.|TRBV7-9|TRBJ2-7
CASMPSSSYEQYF
TGTGCCAGCATGCCTAGTAGCTCCTACGAGCAGTACTTC
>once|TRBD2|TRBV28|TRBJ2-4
CASTLRLAANIQYF
TGTGCCAGCACCCTGAGACTAGCGGCAAACATTCAGTACTTC
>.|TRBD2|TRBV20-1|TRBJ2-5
CSASSGRAQYF
TGCAGTGCTTCTAGCGGGAGGGCCCAGTACTTC